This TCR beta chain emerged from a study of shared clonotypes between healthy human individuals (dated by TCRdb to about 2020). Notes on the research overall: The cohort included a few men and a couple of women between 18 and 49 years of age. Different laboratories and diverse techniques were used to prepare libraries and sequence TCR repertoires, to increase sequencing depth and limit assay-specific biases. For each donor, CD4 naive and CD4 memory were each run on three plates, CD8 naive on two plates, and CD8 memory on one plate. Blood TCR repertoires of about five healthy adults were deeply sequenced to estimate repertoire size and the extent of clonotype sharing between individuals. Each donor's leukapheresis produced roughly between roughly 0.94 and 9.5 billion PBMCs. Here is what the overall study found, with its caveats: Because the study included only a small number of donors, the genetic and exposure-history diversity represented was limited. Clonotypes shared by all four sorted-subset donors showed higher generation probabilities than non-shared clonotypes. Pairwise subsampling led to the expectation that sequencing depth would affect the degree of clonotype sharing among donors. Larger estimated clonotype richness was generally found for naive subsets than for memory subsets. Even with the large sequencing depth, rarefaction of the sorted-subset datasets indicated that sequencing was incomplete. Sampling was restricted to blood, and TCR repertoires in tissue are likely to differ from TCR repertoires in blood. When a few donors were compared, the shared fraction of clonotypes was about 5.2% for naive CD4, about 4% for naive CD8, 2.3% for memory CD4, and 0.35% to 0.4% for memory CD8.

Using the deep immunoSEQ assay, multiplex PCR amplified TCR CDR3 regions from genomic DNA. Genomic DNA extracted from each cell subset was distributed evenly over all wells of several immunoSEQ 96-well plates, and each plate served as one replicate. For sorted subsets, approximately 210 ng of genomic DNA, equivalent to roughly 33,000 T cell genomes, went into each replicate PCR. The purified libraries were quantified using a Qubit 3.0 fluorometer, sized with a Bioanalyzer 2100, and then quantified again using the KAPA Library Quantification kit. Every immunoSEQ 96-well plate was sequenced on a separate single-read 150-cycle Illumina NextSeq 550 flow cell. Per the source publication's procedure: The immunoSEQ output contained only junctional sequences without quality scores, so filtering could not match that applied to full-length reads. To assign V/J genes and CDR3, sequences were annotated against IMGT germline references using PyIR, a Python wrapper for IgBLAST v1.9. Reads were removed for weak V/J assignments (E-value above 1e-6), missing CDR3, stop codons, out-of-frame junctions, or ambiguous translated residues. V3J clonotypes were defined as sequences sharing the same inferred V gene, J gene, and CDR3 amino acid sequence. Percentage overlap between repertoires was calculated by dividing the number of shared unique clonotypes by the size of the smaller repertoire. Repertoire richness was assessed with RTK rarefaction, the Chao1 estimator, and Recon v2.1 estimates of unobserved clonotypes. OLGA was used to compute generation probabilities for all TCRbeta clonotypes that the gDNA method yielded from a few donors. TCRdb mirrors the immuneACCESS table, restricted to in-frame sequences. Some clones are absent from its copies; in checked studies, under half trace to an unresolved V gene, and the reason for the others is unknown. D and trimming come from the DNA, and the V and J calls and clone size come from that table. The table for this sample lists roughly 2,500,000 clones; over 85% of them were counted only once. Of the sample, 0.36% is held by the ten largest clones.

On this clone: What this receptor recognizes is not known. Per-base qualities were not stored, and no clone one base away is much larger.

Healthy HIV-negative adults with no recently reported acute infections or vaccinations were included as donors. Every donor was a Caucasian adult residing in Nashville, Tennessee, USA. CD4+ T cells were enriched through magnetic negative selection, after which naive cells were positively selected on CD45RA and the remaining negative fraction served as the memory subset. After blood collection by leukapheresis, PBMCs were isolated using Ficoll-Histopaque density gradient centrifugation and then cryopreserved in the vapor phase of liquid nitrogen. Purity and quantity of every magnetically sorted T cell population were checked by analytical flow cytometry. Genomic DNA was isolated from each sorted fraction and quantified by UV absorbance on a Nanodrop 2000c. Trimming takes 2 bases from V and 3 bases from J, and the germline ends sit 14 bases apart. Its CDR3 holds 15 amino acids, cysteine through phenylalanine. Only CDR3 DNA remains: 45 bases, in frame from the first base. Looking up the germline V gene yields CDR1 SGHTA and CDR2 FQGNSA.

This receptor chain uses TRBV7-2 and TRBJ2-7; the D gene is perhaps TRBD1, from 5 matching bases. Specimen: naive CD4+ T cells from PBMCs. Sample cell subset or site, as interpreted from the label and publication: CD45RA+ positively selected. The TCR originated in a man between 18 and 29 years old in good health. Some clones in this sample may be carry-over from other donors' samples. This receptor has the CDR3 CASSLTGSLLYEQYF. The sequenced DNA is TGTGCCAGCAGCTTAACAGGTTCCTTACTCTACGAGCAGTACTTC. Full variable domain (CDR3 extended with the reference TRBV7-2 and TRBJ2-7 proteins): GAGVSQSPSNKVTEKGKDVELRCDPISGHTALYWYRQSLGQGLEFLIYFQGNSAPDKSGLPSDRFSAERTGGSVSTLTIQRTQQEDSAVYLCASSLTGSLLYEQYFGPGTRLTVT.